This TCR beta chain was captured in a study of early T cells in non-severe SARS-CoV-2 infection. Study-wide background: Chains were unpaired, as sequencing was done on bulk RNA from unsorted whole blood. Whole-study results and caveats: The study's VDJdb matching favored anti-spike CD8 responses and missed private and CD4 specificities.

The CDR3 extends over 15 amino acids. V lost 3 bases, J lost 0 bases, and 12 bases lay in between. The V gene's germline CDR1 is SQVTM and CDR2 ANQGSEA. In TCRdb, the 5' RACE reads were re-called with MiXCR into one record per CDR3 protein. Counted here are around 46,000 distinct CDR3 sequences, around 5.6% occurring once; the ten biggest clones make up roughly 4.7%. Notes on this clonotype: What it binds is not known.

What was sequenced was whole blood. The origin of this receptor is an adult who was a healthcare worker with PCR-confirmed SARS-CoV-2 infection or an uninfected control (not recorded which). V is TRBV29-1 and J is TRBJ2-1; D remains ambiguous. Here the CDR3 reads CSVERNIPSYNEQFF. Here the CDR3 DNA reads TGCAGCGTTGAGCGAAATATCCCCTCCTACAATGAGCAGTTCTTC.